A selection of T cell receptor beta chains follows, all from one sample in a study of memory CD4+ T cells and cytomegalovirus serostatus. Data came from immunoSEQ multiplex PCR; TCRdb stores just in-frame clones and leaves some out. The sample holds about 47,000 clones; roughly 74% are singletons and the top ten take more than 0.95%. The sample consisted of memory CD4+ T cells from blood. The receptors here all came from an adult in good health and CMV-seropositive. CDR3s include the opening cysteine and the closing phenylalanine or tryptophan. The D gene is left open where the match is weak. Expanded clones are given a class, and other clones once, few, many or no size at all.

TGCGCCAGCAGCTTGGGAGAACAAGAGACCCAGTACTTC | CASSLGEQETQYF | - | - | TRBJ2-5 | TRBV5-1
TGTGCCAGCAGTAGCGGCAGAACCACAGATACGCAGTATTTT | CASSSGRTTDTQYF | - | - | TRBJ2-3 | TRBV9
TGTGCCAGCGTCGTGGAGCCTGGCGGGGAGCTGTTTTTT | CASVVEPGGELFF | - | - | TRBJ2-2 | TRBV2
TGTGCCAGCAGTGCCCTGCCCTCTGGGGCCAACGTCCTGACTTTC | CASSALPSGANVLTF | - | - | TRBJ2-6 | TRBV2
TGTGCCAGCAGCTTGGGAGGACAGGGGAATCAGCCCCAGCATTTT | CASSLGGQGNQPQHF | - | TRBD1 | TRBJ1-5 | TRBV5-6
TGCGCCAGCAGCCAAGGCATCCCGGGGGCTGCCAAAAACATTCAGTACTTC | CASSQGIPGAAKNIQYF | - | - | TRBJ2-4 | TRBV4-1
TGCGCCAGCAGCTCCGGGGACAGGAACTATGGCTACACCTTC | CASSSGDRNYGYTF | - | TRBD1 | TRBJ1-2 | TRBV5-1
TGTGCCAGCAGCTTAGATTCGGAGACAGCCAGCTATGGCTACACCTTC | CASSLDSETASYGYTF | few | - | TRBJ1-2 | TRBV7-2
TGTGCCAGCACGCCTGCGTGGGAGACCCAGTACTTC | CASTPAWETQYF | - | - | TRBJ2-5 | TRBV2
TGTGCCAGCAGTTACTTATCACTAGCGGTGACAGATACGCAGTATTTT | CASSYLSLAVTDTQYF | - | TRBD2 | TRBJ2-3 | TRBV6-6
TGTGCCAGCAGCTTTGGCCAGGCCGAATTAAACATTCAGTACTTC | CASSFGQAELNIQYF | - | - | TRBJ2-4 | TRBV5-6